The clone carrying this T cell receptor beta chain was observed a handful of times. The data originate from a study of blood T cell repertoires in COVID-19. Study overall: Italy, Spain and the United States were the sources of the convalescent and acute COVID-19 samples. T cells, B-cell-depleted T cells, or PBMCs supplied cDNA or gDNA.

CDR1 is SGDLS, CDR2 YYNGEE, per germline. The J segment lost 6 bases and the V segment lost 4 bases, leaving 5 bases of the junction unmatched. The CDR3 loop spans 14 amino acids. Assay used: immunoSEQ multiplex PCR; TCRdb lists only in-frame clones, some missing. The sample has about 26,000 clones, approximately 66% seen once. The sample comprised peripheral blood. The V gene is TRBV9, the J gene TRBJ1-5; TRBD1 matches at 9 bases. This TCR was sampled from a man in his 60s with active or convalescent COVID-19. The CDR3 loop is CASSPGTGIQPQHF. In DNA, the CDR3 is TGTGCCAGCAGCCCCGGGACAGGGATTCAGCCCCAGCATTTT.